The 27 T cell receptor beta chains listed next were all sequenced from one sample in a study of blood T cells in healthy people across ages. Together with a sample-barcoded 5' primer, a J-beta primer mix was included in a second PCR lasting roughly 7 to 11 cycles. TCRdb recomputed calls from the 5' RACE reads with MiXCR, one row per CDR3 protein. This sample has about 1,600,000 distinct CDR3 sequences, with roughly 45% found just once. The source material was blood. These receptors came from a woman younger than 30 in good health.

This chain uses TRBV6-1 with TRBJ1-5; the D gene is possibly TRBD1 (5 bases). In germline, CDR1 is MNHNS, CDR2 SASEGT. CDR3 size: 17 residues. Deletions cut 6 bases from V and 1 base from J, with 19 bases between. The CDR3 sequence: CASSGARGFLSNQPQHF. The CDR3 coding sequence is TGTGCCAGCAGCGGGGCAAGGGGCTTTTTAAGCAATCAGCCCCAGCATTTT.

This clonotype was recorded a few times. The chain employs TRBV6-1 and TRBJ1-5; 8 positions agree with TRBD1. The germline CDR1 and CDR2 sequences are MNHNS and SASEGT. This CDR3 comprises 17 residues. The J segment lost 0 bases and the V segment lost 6 bases, leaving 10 bases of the junction unmatched. The chain's CDR3 is CASRKAGGSSSNQPQHF. CDR3 bases: TGTGCCAGCAGAAAGGCAGGGGGCTCCTCTAGCAATCAGCCCCAGCATTTT.

The chain carries TRBV20-1 and TRBJ2-7, with D maybe TRBD1 (7 bases). CDR3 length equals 13 residues. Trimming took 2 bases from V and 3 from J, leaving 11 bases between them. The germline V gene encodes CDR1 DFQATT and CDR2 SNEGSKA (reference sequence). CDR3 amino acids: CSARQGGIYEQYF. CDR3 coding DNA: TGCAGTGCTAGACAGGGGGGTATCTACGAGCAGTACTTC.

This clonotype appeared a few times. The rearrangement links TRBV20-1 to TRBJ2-5; 7 bases align to TRBD2. Looked up from germline, CDR1 is DFQATT and CDR2 is SNEGSKA (reference sequence). This CDR3 has 17 amino acids. V lost 0 bases to trimming and J lost 1 base; unmatched junction nucleotides: 11. Here the CDR3 reads CSARDVREGPIQETQYF. In nucleotides, the CDR3 is TGCAGTGCTAGAGATGTGAGGGAGGGACCGATCCAAGAGACCCAGTACTTC.

This rearrangement joins TRBV29-1 to TRBJ2-7, with 7 bases lining up with TRBD1. CDR3 length equals 17 residues. Germline CDR1 and CDR2: SQVTM and ANQGSEA. V lost 8 bases, J lost 4 bases, and 23 bases stayed unmatched. CDR3 DNA: TGCAGCTTCGCCGGGACAGACCCCGTTAAGGGGTCGTACGAGCAGTACTTC. Encoded protein: CSFAGTDPVKGSYEQYF.

This chain joins TRBV14 and TRBJ2-5; D ambiguous. Trimming cost V 4 bases and J 4 bases, with 13 bases left between them. The germline V gene has CDR1 SGHDN and CDR2 FVKESK. The CDR3 loop spans 14 amino acids. The CDR3 DNA follows: TGTGCCAGCAGCCTTCCAACCTCCATAGAGACCCAGTACTTC. This translates into CASSLPTSIETQYF.

With respect to this clonotype: At one boundary the junction diverges from the germline segment, which might be a read error. The chain uses TRBV5-1 and TRBJ2-2; 7 nucleotides line up with TRBD2. Germline lookup yields CDR1 SGHRS and CDR2 YFSETQ. There are 17 residues in the CDR3. The CDR3 protein is CASSLETAGIGTGELFF. CDR3 sequence (DNA): TGCGCTAGCAGCTTGGAAACAGCGGGGATCGGAACCGGGGAGCTGTTTTTT.

This chain uses TRBV20-1 with TRBJ2-7, with no clear D. Trimming took off 0 bases at V and 7 bases at J, with 13 bases between the two ends. Germline V lookup: CDR1 DFQATT, CDR2 SNEGSKA (reference sequence). This CDR3 region has 13 residues. The CDR3 region is CSARDGGVLEQYF. CDR3 DNA sequence: TGCAGTGCTAGAGATGGTGGTGTATTGGAGCAGTACTTC.

There are a few counts of this clonotype. The V call is TRBV20-1, the J call TRBJ2-3; D remains ambiguous. The CDR3 sequence is 11 residues long. Germline V gene data show CDR1 as DFQATT and CDR2 as SNEGSKA (reference sequence). Trimming took 7 bases from V and 3 from J, leaving 8 bases between them. CDR3 coding DNA: TGCAGTGTCGGTTCAACAGATACGCAGTATTTT. Translation: CSVGSTDTQYF.

This clonotype has more than one count but fewer than ten. CDR3 amino acids: CASSGFGTDYEQYF. The CDR3 DNA reads as TGTGCCAGCAGCGGGTTTGGGACAGACTACGAGCAGTACTTC. The chain uses TRBV5-6 and TRBJ2-7; 7 nucleotides match TRBD1. The CDR3 spans 14 residues. Germline values: CDR1 SGHDT, CDR2 YYEEEE. Losses at the gene ends were 4 bases for V and 3 bases for J; bases not matched to a gene: 7. Full variable domain (outside the CDR3, taken from reference TRBV5-6 and TRBJ2-7): DAGVTQSPTHLIKTRGQQVTLRCSPKSGHDTVSWYQQALGQGPQFIFQYYEEEERQRGNFPDRFSGHQFPNYSSELNVNALLLGDSALYLCASSGFGTDYEQYFGPGTRLTVT.

There are a few counts of this clonotype. CDR3 sequence (DNA): TGTGCCAGCACCAAGGAAGGCAGTGCAAGCACAGATACGCAGTATTTT. Translating gives CASTKEGSASTDTQYF. The chain couples TRBV5-5 to TRBJ2-3; D call uncertain. This CDR3 contains 16 residues. Germline V lookup: CDR1 SGHKS, CDR2 YYEKEE (reference sequence). V lost 6 bases, J lost 0 bases, and 17 bases lay in between.

The rearrangement joins TRBV4-1 to TRBJ1-5; a possible D gene is TRBD1 (6 bases). CDR3 length equals 14 residues. Trimming pared 2 bases from V and 5 bases from J, leaving 10 bases between. Germline assignment: CDR1 MGHRA and CDR2 YSYEKL. CDR3: CASSQLQGDQPQHF. As DNA, the CDR3 is TGCGCCAGCAGCCAACTACAGGGAGATCAGCCCCAGCATTTT.

About this clonotype: At one end the junction does not follow the germline gene, possibly because of a read error. This sequence joins TRBV10-1 and TRBJ2-1, with a tentative D call TRBD2 (5 bases). Germline V lookup: CDR1 WNHNN, CDR2 SYGVQD (reference sequence). There are 13 residues in the CDR3. The CDR3 here is CASSPDYYNERFF. CDR3 sequence (DNA): TGCGCCAGCAGTCCCGACTATTACAATGAGCGGTTCTTC.

This clonotype was counted a few times. The chain recombines TRBV12-5 with TRBJ2-1; 7 bases agree with TRBD2. This CDR3 has 15 residues. Germline loops: CDR1 LGHNT, CDR2 FRNRAP. J gave up 9 bases and V 5 bases, and 13 bases lay outside the gene matches. The CDR3 DNA sequence: TGTGCTAGTGGTCCAGGGACTACCTATCCTACTGAGCAGTTCTTC. Its protein is CASGPGTTYPTEQFF.

The chain employs TRBV10-3 and TRBJ1-2; D not certain. Germline CDR1 ENHRY, CDR2 SYGVKD. The CDR3 sequence is 13 residues long. Trimming left V 7 bases short and J 4 bases short, with 13 bases between. CDR3 amino acids: CAIMGSGTYGYTF. The CDR3 DNA reads TGTGCCATCATGGGGTCGGGAACCTATGGCTACACCTTC.

This chain connects TRBV6-6 to TRBJ2-4, with 7 bases that match TRBD1. Trimming cost V 2 bases and J 13 bases; bases outside gene matches: 14. The CDR3 is 15 amino acids. The V gene's germline CDR1 is MNHNY and CDR2 SVGAGI (reference sequence). CDR3 in amino acids: CASSYGDRQYNEQYF. CDR3 DNA: TGTGCCAGCAGTTACGGGGACAGACAATACAATGAGCAGTACTTC.

DNA for the CDR3: TGTGCCAGCTATGTGGGGCCCGGAAACACCATATATTTT. Its protein product is CASYVGPGNTIYF. This rearrangement joins TRBV12-3 or TRBV12-4 to TRBJ1-3; D might be TRBD1 (5 bases). The CDR3 runs 13 residues. Trimming left V 8 bases short and J 4 bases short, with 12 bases between.

This chain links TRBV18 with TRBJ2-1, with 8 bases that match TRBD2. The CDR3 contains 16 residues. Germline V lookup: CDR1 KGHSH, CDR2 LQKENI. Trimming at V came to 6 bases and at J to 4 bases, leaving 11 bases not matched to a gene. The CDR3 DNA reads TGTGCCAGCTCTCAATCAGCGGGAGCGCGATACAATGAGCAGTTCTTC. Its translation: CASSQSAGARYNEQFF.

This clonotype has a handful of counts. The chain combines TRBV4-2 with TRBJ2-7; perhaps TRBD2 as D (5 bases). The CDR3 contains 14 residues. In germline, CDR1 is LGHNA, CDR2 YNFKEQ. V was shortened by 5 bases and J by 3 bases, with 14 bases between the two germline ends. CDR3 in DNA: TGTGCCAGCAGCATGAACGGGGTCAACTACGAGCAGTACTTC. Its translation: CASSMNGVNYEQYF.

This chain connects TRBV29-1 to TRBJ2-3, with D perhaps given as TRBD1 or TRBD2 (5 bases each). The CDR3 has 15 amino acids. Per the germline V gene, CDR1 is SQVTM and CDR2 is ANQGSEA. The germline V and J ends were trimmed by 6 bases and 1 base, with 17 bases remaining between them. CDR3 DNA: TGCAGCGTCTCGGACGGGACCCCCGGCACAGATACGCAGTATTTT. Its translation: CSVSDGTPGTDTQYF.

The V call is TRBV11-2, the J call TRBJ1-1; 8 bases are shared with TRBD1. With 1 base clipped from V and 8 bases from J, the junction kept 15 bases outside the gene matches. The CDR3 sequence is 17 residues long. CDR1 is SGHAT, CDR2 FQNNGV, per germline. CDR3 in amino acids: CASSLGSPTGARLEAFF. CDR3 in DNA: TGTGCCAGCAGCTTAGGATCCCCGACAGGGGCCCGCCTAGAAGCTTTCTTT.

This clonotype was seen more than once but under ten times. The chain is built from TRBV28 and TRBJ2-3, with TRBD2 matching 11 bases. Unmatched junction bases numbered 7, after V lost 2 bases and J lost 6 bases. Germline V gene data show CDR1 as MDHEN and CDR2 as SYDVKM. The CDR3 has 16 amino acids. The chain's CDR3 is CASSLGTSGARDTQYF. The CDR3 coding sequence is TGTGCCAGCAGTTTAGGGACTAGCGGAGCAAGGGATACGCAGTATTTT.

This clonotype was recorded once. The chain has TRBV3-1 and TRBJ2-5; either TRBD1 or TRBD2 may supply D (5 bases each). V lost 3 bases and J 5 bases, leaving 13 bases between the germline ends. From germline, CDR1 is LGHDT and CDR2 YNNKEL (reference sequence). The CDR3 runs 14 residues. The CDR3 DNA follows: TGTGCCAGCAGCCAGGGGACGTCGAGGGAGACCCAGTACTTC. It translates to CASSQGTSRETQYF.

This clonotype was counted only a few times. V gene TRBV28 combines with J gene TRBJ2-7; 7 bases agree with TRBD2. Germline V lookup: CDR1 MDHEN, CDR2 SYDVKM. J gave up 3 bases and V 3 bases, and 14 bases lay outside the gene matches. There are 17 residues in the CDR3. The CDR3 sequence is CASSLPPMSGINYEQYF. Here the CDR3 DNA reads TGTGCCAGCAGTTTGCCACCGATGAGCGGGATTAACTACGAGCAGTACTTC. Variable domain in full (rest from reference TRBV28 and TRBJ2-7): DVKVTQSSRYLVKRTGEKVFLECVQDMDHENMFWYRQDPGLGLRLIYFSYDVKMKEKGDIPEGYSVSREKKERFSLILESASTNQTSMYLCASSLPPMSGINYEQYFGPGTRLTVT.

The CDR3 loop reads CASSRGTGREAFF. CDR3 in DNA: TGTGCCAGCAGCCGAGGGACAGGAAGGGAAGCTTTCTTT. The chain combines TRBV16 with TRBJ1-1, with 8 positions matching TRBD1. J was trimmed by 8 bases and V by 4 bases; bases with no gene match: 6. The CDR3 totals 13 residues. The V gene's germline CDR1 is KGHSY and CDR2 FQNENV.

This clonotype was seen more than once but under ten times. CDR3: CASSRDGLAGYNEQFF. The CDR3 DNA follows: TGTGCCAGCAGCCGGGATGGACTAGCGGGCTACAATGAGCAGTTCTTC. This chain uses TRBV7-7 with TRBJ2-1; 11 bases are a match to TRBD2. CDR1 and CDR2 from the germline V gene are SSHAT and FNYEAQ (reference sequence). The V and J ends lost 5 bases and 3 bases, in that order; junction bases with no gene match: 6. The CDR3 has 16 amino acids.

This sequence joins TRBV28 and TRBJ2-7; D might be TRBD1 (6 bases). Germline-derived CDR1 and CDR2 are MDHEN and SYDVKM. This CDR3 spans 13 amino acids. Trimming stripped 7 bases from V and 4 bases from J, with 14 bases between. Here the CDR3 reads CASIPTRGYEQYF. CDR3 in DNA: TGTGCCAGCATTCCAACGAGGGGGTACGAGCAGTACTTC.